The rows below give T cell receptor beta chains drawn from one sample of a study of T cell responses to AZD1222 COVID-19 vaccine. Method: immunoSEQ multiplex PCR; TCRdb's copy keeps in-frame clones and lacks some. The sample contains roughly 120,000 clones, about nine tenths of which appear only once. The sample here was peripheral blood, taken on day 0 of AZD1222 vaccination. The source is an adult in good health. Each CDR3 is given with its conserved first and last residue. The D gene is left open where the match is weak. A clone size is listed for some rows: how often the clone was seen (once, few, many), or a class if it is expanded.

cdr3_aa,cdr3_nt,clone_size,d_call,v_call,j_call
CASSLGLRGAEAFF,TGCGCCAGCAGCCTAGGGTTACGGGGAGCCGAAGCTTTCTTT,few,NA,TRBV4-1,TRBJ1-1
CASSTPRGGSSKNIQYF,TGTGCCAGCAGCACCCCAAGAGGGGGCTCATCCAAAAACATTCAGTACTTC,NA,TRBD1,TRBV7-9,TRBJ2-4
CASTPGGGTEAFF,TGTGCCAGCACCCCAGGTGGTGGCACTGAAGCTTTCTTT,NA,NA,TRBV28,TRBJ1-1
CASSEYLLDRKIYGYTF,TGTGCCAGCAGTGAATACTTACTAGACAGGAAAATCTATGGCTACACCTTC,NA,NA,TRBV2,TRBJ1-2
CASSDVGEWQETQYF,TGTGCCAGCAGTGATGTGGGGGAATGGCAAGAGACCCAGTACTTC,NA,NA,TRBV2,TRBJ2-5
CAWDLRLGETQYF,TGTGCCTGGGACTTGAGACTAGGCGAGACCCAGTACTTC,NA,NA,TRBV30,TRBJ2-5
CASTSGESPLHF,TGCGCCAGCACCTCCGGGGAGTCACCCCTCCACTTT,NA,NA,TRBV5-1,TRBJ1-6
CASSLGELPRRGYTF,TGTGCCAGCAGCTTAGGGGAGCTACCCCGGAGGGGCTACACCTTC,NA,NA,TRBV7-2,TRBJ1-2
CATSGPSGQPQHF,TGTGCCACCAGCGGACCAAGCGGTCAGCCCCAGCATTTT,NA,NA,TRBV15,TRBJ1-5
CASFTRGGELFF,TGTGCCAGCTTCACCAGAGGTGGGGAGCTGTTTTTT,few,NA,TRBV28,TRBJ2-2
CASSQEEGTANEKLFF,TGTGCCAGCAGCCAAGAAGAAGGGACTGCAAATGAAAAACTGTTTTTT,NA,NA,TRBV3-1/TRBV3-2,TRBJ1-4
CASSSRGREGTYEQYF,TGTGCCAGCAGCTCGCGGGGCCGGGAGGGAACCTACGAGCAGTACTTC,NA,NA,TRBV21-1,TRBJ2-7
CASSLGRGTFDREGNYGYTF,TGTGCCAGCAGCTTAGGTCGCGGAACCTTCGACAGGGAGGGAAACTATGGCTACACCTTC,NA,TRBD1,TRBV11-3,TRBJ1-2
CASSYGAARRLEQYF,TGTGCCAGCAGTTACGGGGCTGCCCGCCGGTTGGAGCAGTACTTC,NA,NA,TRBV6-2/TRBV6-3,TRBJ2-7
CATSDLLQGLGTGELFF,TGTGCCACCAGTGATTTGCTGCAGGGGTTGGGCACCGGGGAGCTGTTTTTT,once,NA,TRBV24-1,TRBJ2-2
CASTSRDSSNQPQHF,TGTGCCAGCACTTCTAGGGACAGTTCTAATCAGCCCCAGCATTTT,NA,TRBD1,TRBV6-5,TRBJ1-5
CASSQGSDRLTYEQYF,TGCGCCAGCAGCCAAGGATCGGACAGGTTGACGTATGAGCAGTACTTC,NA,TRBD1,TRBV4-3,TRBJ2-7
CASSLDSGQPQHF,TGTGCCAGCAGCTTGGACTCGGGTCAGCCCCAGCATTTT,once,NA,TRBV5-4,TRBJ1-5
CASSYPGQGARDGYTF,TGTGCCAGCAGTTACCCTGGGCAGGGGGCACGGGATGGCTACACCTTC,once,TRBD1,TRBV6-2/TRBV6-3,TRBJ1-2
CASSKGQEAYYEQYF,TGTGCCAGTAGTAAAGGACAGGAAGCCTACTACGAGCAGTACTTC,NA,TRBD1,TRBV19,TRBJ2-7
CASSSSGGPIYYEQYF,TGTGCCAGCAGCTCTTCAGGGGGTCCAATCTACTACGAGCAGTACTTC,NA,TRBD1,TRBV3-1/TRBV3-2,TRBJ2-7
CASSIAPGQTYEQYF,TGTGCCAGTAGTATTGCCCCGGGCCAGACATACGAGCAGTACTTC,NA,NA,TRBV19,TRBJ2-7
CASSLSGHTEAFF,TGTGCCAGCAGTTTATCCGGCCACACTGAAGCTTTCTTT,NA,NA,TRBV28,TRBJ1-1
CASSHRDRGRAEAKNIQYF,TGTGCCAGCAGTCACCGGGACAGGGGGCGGGCAGAAGCCAAAAACATTCAGTACTTC,once,TRBD1,TRBV6-2/TRBV6-3,TRBJ2-4
CASSQDPAGVGNEQFF,TGTGCCAGCAGCCAAGACCCAGCGGGAGTGGGGAATGAGCAGTTCTTC,few,TRBD2,TRBV3-1/TRBV3-2,TRBJ2-1
CATGGTGGILSTDTQYF,TGTGCCACCGGAGGGACAGGGGGTATACTAAGCACAGATACGCAGTATTTT,NA,TRBD1,TRBV24-1,TRBJ2-3
CASSLDSRRTGGESGNTIYF,TGTGCCAGCAGCTTAGATTCGAGGAGGACAGGGGGCGAATCTGGAAACACCATATATTTT,once,TRBD1,TRBV11-2,TRBJ1-3
CATSRATPGQGLANTEAFF,TGTGCCACCAGCAGAGCGACACCGGGACAGGGATTGGCGAACACTGAAGCTTTCTTT,NA,TRBD1,TRBV15,TRBJ1-1
CASSQVRGEYEQYF,TGTGCCAGCAGCCAAGTACGCGGGGAGTACGAGCAGTACTTC,NA,NA,TRBV4-2,TRBJ2-7
CASSRGRGLGEQYF,TGTGCCAGCAGCAGAGGACGTGGGCTGGGCGAGCAGTACTTC,NA,NA,TRBV2,TRBJ2-7
CASSPEGGRGREKLFF,TGTGCCAGCAGCCCCGAGGGTGGCAGGGGGCGTGAAAAACTGTTTTTT,NA,TRBD1,TRBV11-2,TRBJ1-4
CASSYSGGANNEKLFF,TGTGCCAGCAGTTACTCAGGGGGCGCAAATAATGAAAAACTGTTTTTT,NA,TRBD1,TRBV6-5,TRBJ1-4
CASSSPIRGYGYTF,TGTGCCAGCAGCTCCCCCATCAGGGGTTATGGCTACACCTTC,NA,NA,TRBV11-2,TRBJ1-2
CASSQEQTDYEQYF,TGTGCCAGCAGCCAAGAACAGACAGATTACGAGCAGTACTTC,NA,NA,TRBV14,TRBJ2-7
CASRDSHYEQYF,TGTGCCAGCCGGGACAGTCACTACGAGCAGTACTTC,NA,TRBD1,TRBV28,TRBJ2-7
CASRTGNSPLHF,TGTGCCAGCAGGACAGGGAACTCACCCCTCCACTTT,NA,TRBD1,TRBV25-1,TRBJ1-6
CASSLGQGFYGYTF,TGTGCCAGCAGCCTAGGGCAGGGTTTCTATGGCTACACCTTC,NA,NA,TRBV7-9,TRBJ1-2
CASSAYGQLLYNEQFF,TGTGCCAGCAGTGCGTACGGACAGCTTCTCTACAATGAGCAGTTCTTC,few,NA,TRBV25-1,TRBJ2-1
CASSTNRDSAYEQYF,TGTGCCAGCTCGACTAACCGGGACAGCGCCTACGAGCAGTACTTC,NA,TRBD1,TRBV27,TRBJ2-7
CASVQGRGNTIYF,TGTGCCAGCGTACAGGGGCGTGGAAACACCATATATTTT,NA,TRBD1,TRBV7-2,TRBJ1-3
CASQGNEKLFF,TGTGCCAGTCAGGGTAATGAAAAACTGTTTTTT,NA,NA,TRBV12-3/TRBV12-4,TRBJ1-4